Included here is one TCR beta chain sequence, with context. The entry originates in a study of T cells in tuberculosis. V was clipped by 1 base and J by 3 bases, with 13 bases between them. Germline loops: CDR1 SGDLS, CDR2 YYNGEE. The CDR3 runs 15 residues. Data came from immunoSEQ multiplex PCR; TCRdb stores just in-frame clones and leaves some out. The sample has tens of thousands of clones; more than 90% are singletons. The clonotype was recovered from a donor aged 5 to 30 with latent tuberculosis or without tuberculosis infection. Material for sequencing was PBMCs. The gene calls are TRBV9 and TRBJ1-1, with D perhaps TRBD1 (5 bases). In DNA, the CDR3 is TGTGCCAGCAGCGTAAGGTGGGGGAGGTACACTGAAGCTTTCTTT. It yields the protein CASSVRWGRYTEAFF.